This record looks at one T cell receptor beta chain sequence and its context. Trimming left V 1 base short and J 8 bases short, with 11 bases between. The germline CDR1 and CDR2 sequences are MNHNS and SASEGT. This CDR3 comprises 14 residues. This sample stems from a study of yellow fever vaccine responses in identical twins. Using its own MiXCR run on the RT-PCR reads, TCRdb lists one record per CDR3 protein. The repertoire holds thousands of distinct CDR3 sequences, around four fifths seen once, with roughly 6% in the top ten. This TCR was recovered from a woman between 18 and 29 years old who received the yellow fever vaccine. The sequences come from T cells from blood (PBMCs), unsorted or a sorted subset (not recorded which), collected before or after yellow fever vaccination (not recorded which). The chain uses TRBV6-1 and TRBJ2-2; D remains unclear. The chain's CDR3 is CASSEGVETGELFF. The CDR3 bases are TGTGCCAGCAGTGAAGGTGTGGAGACTGGGGAGCTGTTTTTT.